This T cell receptor beta chain derives from a study of patients and donors after allogeneic stem cell transplantation. The CDR3 is 14 amino acids. Germline loops: CDR1 SGHTA, CDR2 FQGNSA. The V end was cut by 1 base, the J end by 6 bases, with 10 bases between. TCRdb used MiXCR to reprocess the RT-PCR reads, holding one entry per CDR3 protein. The table includes roughly 880,000 distinct CDR3 sequences, roughly 17% detected once. This rearrangement joins TRBV7-2 to TRBJ1-3; D is unclear. Sequencing was performed on blood, either unsorted or a sorted T cell fraction (not recorded which). The receptor was isolated from a human donor who was either an allogeneic HSCT recipient or a stem cell or donor lymphocyte infusion donor (not recorded which). It is not recorded whose cells these are; they may come from a transplant donor. For the CDR3, the DNA is TGTGCCAGCAGCTTAGTCGGTTATCCAAACACCATATATTTT. Its translation: CASSLVGYPNTIYF.